This T cell receptor beta chain came from a study of blood T cell repertoires in COVID-19. Study-wide background: Sites across the United States, Italy and Spain contributed samples from acute and convalescent COVID-19. PBMCs, B-cell-depleted T cells, or T cells provided the cDNA or gDNA that made up the material.

Individuals aged roughly 18 to 95 years were recruited from 20 to 25 US areas. With 0 bases removed from V and 4 bases from J, the gap between germline ends came to 7 bases. The CDR3 has 13 amino acids. Germline loops: CDR1 SGHKS, CDR2 YYEKEE (reference sequence). In the original workflow: Amplifying reference gene primers gave estimates of nucleated cell counts. Libraries were prepared by immunoSEQ multiplex PCR; TCRdb keeps only in-frame clonotypes and omits some of them. The DNA was the basis for D and trimming; V, J and clone size are from that table. This sample has some 260,000 clones, with 80% to 90% found just once.

What was sequenced was PBMCs or T cells enriched from blood (not recorded which). The TCR sequence derives from a man aged 40-49 years who had recovered from COVID-19. The chain employs TRBV5-5 and TRBJ1-2; D gene ambiguous. The CDR3 DNA is TGTGCCAGCAGCTTGGGTGGGCGCTATGGCTACACCTTC. Translated: CASSLGGRYGYTF.